The text below deals with one TCR beta chain. The data are from a study of monozygotic twins with inflammatory bowel disease. TCRdb re-called the 5' RACE reads and catalogs CDR3 proteins one per entry, DNA excluded. The sample spans around 450,000 distinct CDR3 sequences; the ten largest clones claim about 2.3%. Germline V lookup: CDR1 SGHRS, CDR2 YFSETQ. CDR3 length equals 15 residues. V gene TRBV5-1 combines with J gene TRBJ2-5; TCRdb's D gene call, TRBD1, goes unchecked for lack of DNA. The sequence came from a human donor with ulcerative colitis or Crohn's disease, or a healthy co-twin of an affected twin (not recorded which). The sequenced sample was blood. The CDR3: CASRNFRTGQETQYF.